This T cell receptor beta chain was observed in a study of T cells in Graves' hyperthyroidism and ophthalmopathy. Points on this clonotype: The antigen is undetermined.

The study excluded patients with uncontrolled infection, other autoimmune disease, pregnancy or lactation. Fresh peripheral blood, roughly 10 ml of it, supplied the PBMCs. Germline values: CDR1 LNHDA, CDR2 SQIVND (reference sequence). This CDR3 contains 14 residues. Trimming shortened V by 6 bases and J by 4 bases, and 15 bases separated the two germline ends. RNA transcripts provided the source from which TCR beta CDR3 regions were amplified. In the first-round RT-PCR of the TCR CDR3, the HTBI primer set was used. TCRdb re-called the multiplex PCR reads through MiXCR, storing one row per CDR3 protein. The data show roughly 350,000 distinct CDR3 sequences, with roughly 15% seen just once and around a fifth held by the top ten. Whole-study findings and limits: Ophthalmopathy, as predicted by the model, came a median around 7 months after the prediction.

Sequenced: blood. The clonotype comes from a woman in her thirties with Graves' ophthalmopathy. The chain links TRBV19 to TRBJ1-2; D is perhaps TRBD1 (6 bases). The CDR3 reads CASSDTGRSYGYTF. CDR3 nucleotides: TGTGCCAGTAGCGACACAGGGCGGAGCTATGGCTACACCTTC. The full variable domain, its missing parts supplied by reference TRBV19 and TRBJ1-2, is DGGITQSPKYLFRKEGQNVTLSCEQNLNHDAMYWYRQDPGQGLRLIYYSQIVNDFQKGDIAEGYSVSREKKESFPLTVTSAQKNPTAFYLCASSDTGRSYGYTFGSGTRLTVV.